Described below is a single TCR beta chain sequence and its context. This record belongs to a study of blood T cells in healthy people across ages. For the second PCR, which ran for about 6 to 11 cycles, a sample-barcoded 5' primer and a J-beta primer mix were used. TCRdb re-called the 5' RACE reads through MiXCR, storing one row per CDR3 protein. The table lists 650,000 to 700,000 distinct CDR3 sequences, around 32% of them singletons. The J segment lost 2 bases and the V segment lost 7 bases, leaving 13 bases of the junction unmatched. CDR3 size: 16 residues. CDR1 SGHRS and CDR2 YFSETQ come from the germline V gene.

Input material: blood. The chain recombines TRBV5-1 with TRBJ2-3, with 7 nucleotides matching TRBD1. This clonotype was sampled from a woman over 75 in good health. Here the CDR3 DNA reads TGCGCCAGCCGACTCCCCCGGACAGGAGCCACAGATACGCAGTATTTT. Its protein product is CASRLPRTGATDTQYF.